Sequencing of this T cell receptor beta chain was carried out in a study of cytotoxic CD8 clonotypes in ibrutinib-treated CLL. Study findings and constraints: Contraction or stability on treatment was seen for public clonotypes, which were uncommon. Lymph node repertoires were not studied, and sampling times were unmatched. Clonality was higher at ibrutinib response and returned toward baseline at progression.

The CDR3 extends over 16 amino acids. CDR1 LNHNV and CDR2 YYDKDF come from the germline V gene (reference sequence). The V and J ends lost 0 bases and 1 base respectively, with 12 bases between them. The table came from immunoSEQ multiplex PCR; TCRdb's copy has only in-frame clones and leaves some out. The sample yields approximately 22,000 clones, approximately 69% seen once. Comments on this clone: Its specificity is not known.

Library input was around 1.9 micrograms of DNA from cryopreserved PBMCs. The sample here was PBMCs, taken before ibrutinib treatment. The chain recombines TRBV15 with TRBJ1-1; D is ambiguous. This receptor was identified in a human donor with chronic lymphocytic leukemia. The CDR3 region has the DNA TGTGCCACCAGCAGAGATTTCGGCAGGAGGAACACTGAAGCTTTCTTT. As protein: CATSRDFGRRNTEAFF.